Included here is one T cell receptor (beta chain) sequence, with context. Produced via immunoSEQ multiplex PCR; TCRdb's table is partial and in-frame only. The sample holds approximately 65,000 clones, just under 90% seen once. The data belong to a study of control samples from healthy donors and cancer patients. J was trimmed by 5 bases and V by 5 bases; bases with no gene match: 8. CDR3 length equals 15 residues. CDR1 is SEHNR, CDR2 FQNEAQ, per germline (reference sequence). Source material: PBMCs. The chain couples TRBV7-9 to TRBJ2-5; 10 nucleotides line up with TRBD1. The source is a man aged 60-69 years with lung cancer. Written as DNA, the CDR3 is TGTGCCAGCAGCAGTCCGGGACAGGGGAGGGAGACCCAGTACTTC. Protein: CASSSPGQGRETQYF.